These 18 T cell receptor beta chains were all obtained from the same sample, sequenced in a study of radiation and T cells in renal cell carcinoma (dated by TCRdb to the early 2020s). Explained via the paper, the time point label denotes: baseline pretreatment blood. This sample's treatment or condition label indicates: 15 Gy SBRT to primary tumor, nephrectomy 4 weeks later. Libraries were built with the immunoSEQ multiplex PCR assay. TCRdb carries this immuneACCESS record with in-frame sequences only. Its versions omit some clonotypes, under half of them owing to an unresolved V gene in the studies checked, with the rest unexplained. Counted in this sample were roughly 150,000 clones; less than 90% of them appeared once. The ten largest clones take up around 4% of the sample. The sample was blood, taken from a patient whose treatment included radiotherapy and nephrectomy. Source of these receptors: an older woman with renal cell carcinoma.

The rearrangement links TRBV29-1 to TRBJ1-1; TRBD1 aligns across 11 bases. The CDR3 runs 12 residues. V shed 6 bases and J 3 bases; nucleotides not matched to a gene: 0. Germline CDR1 reads SQVTM; CDR2 reads ANQGSEA. CDR3 bases: TGCAGCGTGGGACAGGGGGACACTGAAGCTTTCTTT. Protein product: CSVGQGDTEAFF.

CDR3 in amino acids: CASSLSTGRSGANVLTF. CDR3 nucleotide sequence: TGTGCCAGCAGCTTATCGACAGGCCGCTCTGGGGCCAACGTCCTGACTTTC. The chain recombines TRBV7-2 with TRBJ2-6; maybe TRBD1 (6 bases). CDR3 size: 17 residues. The germline CDR1 and CDR2 sequences are SGHTA and FQGNSA. V was shortened by 2 bases and J by 0 bases, with 11 bases between the two germline ends.

The rearrangement joins TRBV28 to TRBJ2-1; 9 bases agree with TRBD1. The germline V gene has CDR1 MDHEN and CDR2 SYDVKM. CDR3 length: 13 residues. J lost 10 bases, V lost 8 bases, and 9 bases had no gene match. This CDR3 reads CASVPQGAREQFF. Here the CDR3 DNA reads TGTGCCAGCGTCCCACAGGGGGCGCGGGAGCAGTTCTTC.

J is TRBJ2-7 and V is TRBV6-1; 8 bases line up with TRBD1. Germline trimming cut 7 bases from V and 4 bases from J; bases unmatched to any gene: 12. This CDR3 is built from 15 residues. Germline V gives CDR1 MNHNS, CDR2 SASEGT. CDR3 amino acids: CASMQGAGVVYEQYF. CDR3 DNA: TGTGCCAGCATGCAGGGGGCGGGTGTAGTGTACGAGCAGTACTTC.

This chain links TRBV5-1 with TRBJ2-3; 10 bases align to TRBD2. The V segment lost 5 bases and the J segment 5 bases; nucleotides outside the gene matches: 14. The germline V gene has CDR1 SGHRS and CDR2 YFSETQ. The CDR3 totals 17 residues. The CDR3 reads CASSLLQAGGREDTQYF. The CDR3 DNA reads TGCGCCAGCAGTCTCCTCCAAGCGGGGGGGCGGGAAGATACGCAGTATTTT.

This chain links TRBV11-3 with TRBJ2-5, with D perhaps given as TRBD1 or TRBD2 (5 bases each). The CDR3 has 15 residues. V lost 5 bases and J lost 5, with 18 bases in between. Germline CDR1 reads SGHNT; CDR2 reads YENEEA. As DNA, the CDR3 is TGTGCCAGCAGCCCCCTTCCATTGGGGGAGGAGACCCAGTACTTC. Translating it yields CASSPLPLGEETQYF.

V gene TRBV6-6 combines with J gene TRBJ1-5; a weak D match, TRBD1 (5 bases). Per germline, CDR1 MNHNY and CDR2 SVGAGI (reference sequence). V dropped 4 bases and J dropped 2 bases, with 15 bases sitting between them. There are 16 residues in the CDR3. In DNA form, the CDR3 reads TGTGCCAGCAGTTTGGACGGGACGGCGGGCAATCAGCCCCAGCATTTT. It encodes CASSLDGTAGNQPQHF.

The chain links TRBV11-1 to TRBJ1-1; D is uncertain. The V and J ends lost 3 bases and 2 bases respectively, with 7 bases between them. CDR3 size: 13 residues. Germline CDR1 reads SGHAT; CDR2 reads FQDESV (reference sequence). The CDR3 protein is CASSLGGNTEAFF. As DNA, the CDR3 is TGTGCCAGCAGCTTGGGCGGCAACACTGAAGCTTTCTTT.

The genes are TRBV6-1 and TRBJ2-1; 7 bases agree with TRBD2. J lost 9 bases, V lost 7 bases, and 9 bases had no gene match. The CDR3 loop spans 13 amino acids. The germline gives CDR1 MNHNS, CDR2 SASEGT. CDR3 DNA sequence: TGTGCCAGCACCTGGCGGACTAGTTCTGAGCAGTTCTTC. Amino acids: CASTWRTSSEQFF.

This chain joins TRBV2 and TRBJ1-6; TRBD1 might be the D (5 bases). Looked up from germline, CDR1 is SNHLY and CDR2 is FYNNEI. The CDR3 consists of 16 residues. V lost 0 bases, J lost 0 bases, and 6 bases lay in between. The CDR3 region is CASSEAGGSYNSPLHF. The DNA for the CDR3 is TGTGCCAGCAGTGAAGCGGGGGGCTCCTATAATTCACCCCTCCACTTT.

This sequence joins TRBV4-2 and TRBJ2-2, with a tentative D call TRBD2 (7 bases). The V gene lost 3 bases and the J gene lost 2 bases, with 13 bases spanning the gap. Germline-derived CDR1 and CDR2 are LGHNA and YNFKEQ. The CDR3 is 16 amino acids. DNA for the CDR3: TGTGCCAGCAGCCAGGGGGCTAGCGGAAACACCGGGGAGCTGTTTTTT. Amino acids: CASSQGASGNTGELFF.

CDR3 region: CASSLRRLQGVPYEQYF. In DNA form, the CDR3 reads TGTGCCAGCAGCTTGAGGCGGTTACAGGGTGTTCCCTACGAGCAGTACTTC. The chain has TRBV5-6 and TRBJ2-7, with D possibly TRBD1 on 6 matching bases. The germline V gene has CDR1 SGHDT and CDR2 YYEEEE. This CDR3 region has 17 residues. V was cut by 1 base and J by 2 bases, with 19 bases left in between.

This chain joins TRBV5-6 and TRBJ1-6; D unclear. This CDR3 is 13 amino acids long. From germline, CDR1 is SGHDT and CDR2 YYEEEE. V lost 0 bases to trimming and J lost 7 bases, with 5 bases between them. The chain's CDR3 is CASSLVGNSPLHF. In DNA form, the CDR3 reads TGTGCCAGCAGCTTGGTTGGAAATTCACCCCTCCACTTT.

The chain's CDR3 is CASSQEGHSYNSPLHF. CDR3 nucleotides: TGCGCCAGCAGCCAAGAGGGCCACTCCTATAATTCACCCCTCCACTTT. The gene calls are TRBV4-1 and TRBJ1-6; no reliable D call. Germline CDR1 reads MGHRA; CDR2 reads YSYEKL. With 0 bases removed from V and 0 bases from J, the gap between germline ends came to 6 bases. CDR3 length: 16 amino acids.

This chain connects TRBV2 to TRBJ1-3; D not resolved. Germline assignment: CDR1 SNHLY and CDR2 FYNNEI. Between the trimmed V and J ends, which lost 7 bases and 4 bases, there was a span of 14 bases. The CDR3 spans 14 residues. Written as DNA, the CDR3 is TGTGCCAGCAAGGACGAATTAGGCGGAAACACCATATATTTT. It yields the protein CASKDELGGNTIYF.

V gene TRBV6-6 combines with J gene TRBJ1-1; D is uncertain. This CDR3 has 14 residues. Trimming removed 6 bases from V and 1 base from J, with 12 bases in between. CDR1 and CDR2 (germline): MNHNY, SVGAGI (reference sequence). CDR3 DNA sequence: TGTGCCAGCAGCACCGACGGAAGGAACACTGAAGCTTTCTTT. This translates into CASSTDGRNTEAFF.

There are a few counts of this clone. The chain recombines TRBV19 with TRBJ1-1, with D maybe TRBD1 (6 bases). This CDR3 contains 15 residues. V was pared by 7 bases and J by 1 base, with 16 bases between. Per germline, CDR1 LNHDA and CDR2 SQIVND (reference sequence). CDR3 sequence reads: CASKTGQLGNTEAFF. Written as DNA, the CDR3 is TGTGCCAGTAAAACCGGACAGTTAGGGAACACTGAAGCTTTCTTT.

The chain employs TRBV5-6 and TRBJ1-6; a possible D gene is TRBD1 (5 bases). This CDR3 spans 13 amino acids. V was trimmed by 4 bases and J by 7 bases, leaving 9 bases between them. CDR1 is SGHDT, CDR2 YYEEEE, per germline. The CDR3, as DNA: TGTGCCAGCAGCCTGGCAGGGAATTCACCCCTCCACTTT. This sequence encodes CASSLAGNSPLHF.